The sequence of this TCR beta chain was determined in a study of metastatic and nonmetastatic thyroid tumors. The wider study: Blood and tumor or nodule tissue repertoires from malignant and benign thyroid patients were compared.

With V trimmed by 4 bases and J by 3 bases, 6 bases remained unmatched. This CDR3 has 15 residues. In germline, CDR1 is SGHRS, CDR2 YFSETQ. There are many counts of this clone. Through MiXCR, TCRdb re-clonotyped the PCR reads. Seen here are about 39,000 clones, around 16% observed once, and the top ten hold less than 4.5%. Each patient went into thyroid surgery without having received any treatment. V gene TRBV5-1 combines with J gene TRBJ2-7, with 11 bases aligning to TRBD1. The sample taken for sequencing was blood. This TCR was sampled from a female donor with papillary thyroid cancer or a benign thyroid nodule (not recorded which). Some clones in this sample may be carry-over from other donors' samples. Written as DNA, the CDR3 is TGCGCCAGCAGCCCTAAGGGACAGGGGGTCTACGAGCAGTACTTC. Translated: CASSPKGQGVYEQYF.